These 8 T cell receptor beta chains share one sample of origin, sequenced in a study of beta chain features in type 1 diabetes. The entirety of the isolated RNA underwent reverse transcription, so expressed TCRB transcripts were sequenced. TCRdb's table, derived via immunoSEQ multiplex PCR, lists solely in-frame clones and lacks some. The sample yields 600,000 to 750,000 clones, 12% seen once. Points from the study as a whole: Among all four CD4+ subsets, Type 1 diabetes patients had TCRB CDR3s that were moderately but significantly shorter.

Their target antigens are unknown. Input material: naive CD4+ T cells from blood. The receptors were sampled from a man younger than 45 with type 1 diabetes.

V gene TRBV2 combines with J gene TRBJ1-2; D is uncertain. The CDR3 loop spans 14 amino acids. Trimming left V 1 base short and J 4 bases short, with 10 bases between. CDR1 is SNHLY and CDR2 is FYNNEI in the germline V gene. This chain's CDR3 is CASSEGKGIYGYTF. The CDR3 DNA sequence: TGTGCCAGCAGTGAAGGGAAGGGAATCTATGGCTACACCTTC.

This clone was counted only a few times. V and J are TRBV10-3 and TRBJ2-1, with 9 nucleotides matching TRBD1. CDR1 is ENHRY and CDR2 is SYGVKD in the germline V gene. After removal of 11 bases from V and 6 bases from J, the junction contained 2 bases not matched to a gene. This CDR3 comprises 11 residues. CDR3 DNA sequence: TGTGCCTCGGGACAGGGCAATGAGCAGTTCTTC. Its translation is CASGQGNEQFF.

The chain links TRBV29-1 to TRBJ2-6, with 9 bases aligning to TRBD1. Germline CDR1 SQVTM, CDR2 ANQGSEA. The CDR3 has 15 amino acids. With V trimmed by 7 bases and J by 2 bases, 6 bases remained unmatched. CDR3 loop: CSARGQGAGANVLTF. CDR3 DNA: TGCAGCGCCCGGGGACAGGGCGCTGGGGCCAACGTCCTGACTTTC.

In DNA, the CDR3 is TGTGCCAGCAGTGAAGGCCCCTACCTAGCGGGGGCCACCTACGAGCAGTACTTC. Its protein is CASSEGPYLAGATYEQYF. The V and J genes are TRBV6-1 and TRBJ2-7; 10 positions agree with TRBD2. Germline lookup yields CDR1 MNHNS and CDR2 SASEGT. V lost 1 base to trimming and J lost 2 bases; unmatched junction nucleotides: 11. This CDR3 has 18 amino acids.

The chain has TRBV11-3 and TRBJ2-5, with D possibly matching TRBD1 (5 bases). This CDR3 contains 15 residues. The germline CDR1 and CDR2 sequences are SGHNT and YENEEA. Trimming shortened V by 7 bases and J by 2 bases, and 17 bases separated the two germline ends. The CDR3 DNA reads as TGTGCCAGCACCGACCTACGGACAAATCAAGAGACCCAGTACTTC. Translated, it gives CASTDLRTNQETQYF.

J is TRBJ2-1 and V is TRBV11-2, with D possibly being TRBD2 (5 bases). With 3 bases removed from V and 8 bases from J, the gap between germline ends came to 17 bases. This CDR3 comprises 15 residues. Looked up from germline, CDR1 is SGHAT and CDR2 is FQNNGV. The CDR3: CASSLGSLRGHEQFF. The CDR3 bases are TGTGCCAGCAGCTTGGGGAGCCTAAGAGGGCATGAGCAGTTCTTC.

This clone was observed a handful of times. The same CDR3 also results from other DNA sequences found in this sample. This rearrangement joins TRBV18 to TRBJ2-3; TRBD1 might be the D (7 bases). The CDR3 length is 13 residues. Looked up from germline, CDR1 is KGHSH and CDR2 is LQKENI. V was shortened by 3 bases and J by 6 bases, with 10 bases between the two germline ends. CDR3 in DNA: TGTGCCAGCTCACCCCCAGGGGGGGATACGCAGTATTTT. Translating it yields CASSPPGGDTQYF.

This clone was seen a handful of times. For the CDR3, the DNA is TGCGCCAGCAGCCAAGAATGGGCCTGGGATACGCAGTATTTT. Translated: CASSQEWAWDTQYF. This chain links TRBV4-3 with TRBJ2-3; D gene uncertain. Per germline, CDR1 LGHNA and CDR2 YSLEER. This CDR3 has 14 amino acids. The V and J ends lost 0 bases and 6 bases respectively, with 10 bases between them.